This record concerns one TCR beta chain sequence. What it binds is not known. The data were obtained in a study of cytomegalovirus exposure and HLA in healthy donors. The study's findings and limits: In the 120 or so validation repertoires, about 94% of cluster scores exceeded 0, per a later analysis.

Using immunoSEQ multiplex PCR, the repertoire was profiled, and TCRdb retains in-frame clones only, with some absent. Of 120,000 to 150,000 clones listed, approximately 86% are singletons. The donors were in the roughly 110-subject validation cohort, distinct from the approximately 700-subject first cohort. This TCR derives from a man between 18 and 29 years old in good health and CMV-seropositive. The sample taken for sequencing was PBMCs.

The CDR3 spells CASSRTLGEQYF. In DNA form, the CDR3 reads TGTGCCAGCAGTCGAACTCTCGGCGAGCAGTACTTC. The chain uses TRBV6-5 and TRBJ2-7; D ambiguous. The V end lost 5 bases, the J end lost 6 bases, and 11 bases lay between the germline ends. Germline CDR1 reads MNHEY; CDR2 reads SVGAGI. The CDR3 runs to 12 residues.